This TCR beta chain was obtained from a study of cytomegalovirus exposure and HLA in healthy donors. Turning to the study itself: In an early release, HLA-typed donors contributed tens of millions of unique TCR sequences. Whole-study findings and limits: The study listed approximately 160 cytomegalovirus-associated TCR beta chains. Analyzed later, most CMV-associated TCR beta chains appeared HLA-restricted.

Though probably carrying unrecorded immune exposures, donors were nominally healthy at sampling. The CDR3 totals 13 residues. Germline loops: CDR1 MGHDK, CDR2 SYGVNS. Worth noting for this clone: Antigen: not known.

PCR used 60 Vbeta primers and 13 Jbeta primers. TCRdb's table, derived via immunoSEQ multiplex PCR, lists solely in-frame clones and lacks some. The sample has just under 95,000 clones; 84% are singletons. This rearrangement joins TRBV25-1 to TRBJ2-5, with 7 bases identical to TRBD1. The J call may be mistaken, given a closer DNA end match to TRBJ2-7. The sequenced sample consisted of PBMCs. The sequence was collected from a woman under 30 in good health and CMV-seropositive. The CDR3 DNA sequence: TGTGCCAGCACCGGGACAGCCTCCTACGAGCAGTACTTC. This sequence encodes CASTGTASYEQYF.